Below, 21 T cell receptor beta chains from the same sample are listed, as sequenced in a study of cytomegalovirus exposure and HLA in healthy donors. PCR involved 60 Vbeta and 13 Jbeta primers. Profiling relied on immunoSEQ multiplex PCR, and the TCRdb table lists in-frame clones only, not all of them. This sample carries more than 95,000 clones, about four fifths of them seen once, and the ten largest clones take over 12%. The sequenced sample consisted of PBMCs. Source of these receptors: a woman between 65 and 79 years old in good health and CMV-seropositive.

J is TRBJ2-1 and V is TRBV5-6; D unresolved. The V gene's germline CDR1 is SGHDT and CDR2 YYEEEE. This CDR3 spans 14 amino acids. The V end was cut by 0 bases, the J end by 4 bases, with 8 bases between. For the CDR3, the DNA is TGTGCCAGCAGCTTGGGGCGGAATTACAATGAGCAGTTCTTC. As protein: CASSLGRNYNEQFF.

V gene TRBV11-2 combines with J gene TRBJ2-3; possibly TRBD2 for D (5 bases). Germline V gene lookup returns CDR1 SGHAT and CDR2 FQNNGV. The CDR3 is made up of 14 amino acids. Trimming shortened V by 1 base and J by 3 bases, and 8 bases separated the two germline ends. CDR3 coding DNA: TGTGCCAGCAGCTTAGTCCGGGGTACAGATACGCAGTATTTT. Protein product: CASSLVRGTDTQYF.

The rearrangement uses TRBV7-9 and TRBJ2-7, with TRBD2 matching over 8 bases. V was clipped by 5 bases and J by 1 base; unmatched bases: 4. Germline V gene sequence: CDR1 SEHNR, CDR2 FQNEAQ (reference sequence). The length of the CDR3 is 14 residues. CDR3 region: CASSRSGSSYEQYF. Written as DNA, the CDR3 is TGTGCCAGCAGCAGAAGCGGGAGTTCCTACGAGCAGTACTTC.

The chain links TRBV18 to TRBJ2-3, with 11 bases matching TRBD1. The J segment lost 6 bases and the V segment lost 3 bases, leaving 8 bases of the junction unmatched. The CDR3 sequence is 16 residues long. CDR1 and CDR2 (germline): KGHSH, LQKENI. In DNA form, the CDR3 reads TGTGCCAGCTCACCGCGGGACAGGGGGAGTTCGGATACGCAGTATTTT. Translating gives CASSPRDRGSSDTQYF.

The rearrangement joins TRBV4-1 to TRBJ1-3; TRBD1 matches at 7 bases. Germline V lookup: CDR1 MGHRA, CDR2 YSYEKL. The J segment lost 0 bases and the V segment lost 3 bases, leaving 8 bases of the junction unmatched. The CDR3 totals 17 residues. The CDR3 region is CASSHSQGPNSGNTIYF. In DNA form, the CDR3 reads TGCGCCAGCAGCCACTCACAGGGGCCCAACTCTGGAAACACCATATATTTT.

The chain recombines TRBV21-1 with TRBJ2-7; TRBD2, the table's D call, lacks a check against the DNA. TRBV21-1 is shown as a pseudogene. The CDR3 covers 14 residues. The CDR3 nucleotides are TGTGCCAGCAGCAAAGGTCTCCGTCCGGACGAGCAGTACTTC. It specifies CASSKGLRPDEQYF.

The chain recombines TRBV6-1 with TRBJ2-5; possibly TRBD1 for D (7 bases). Judging by the DNA end, TRBJ2-7 fits better; the J call may be wrong. Germline V CDR1 and CDR2: MNHNS, SASEGT. The CDR3 consists of 14 residues. The CDR3, as DNA: TGTGCCAGCACCACCCGGGGGACAGCTGGCGAGCAGTACTTC. It encodes CASTTRGTAGEQYF.

The CDR3 loop is CASSRGQVYEQYF. The CDR3 DNA follows: TGTGCCAGCAGCCGGGGACAGGTCTACGAGCAGTACTTC. The chain uses TRBV11-2 and TRBJ2-7, with TRBD1 matching 8 bases. Looked up from germline, CDR1 is SGHAT and CDR2 is FQNNGV. V trimming: 5 bases; J trimming: 3 bases; junction bases outside the gene matches: 3. The CDR3 consists of 13 residues.

The chain joins TRBV5-4 to TRBJ2-5; TRBD2 is a possible D gene (6 bases). CDR3 size: 15 residues. Germline lookup yields CDR1 SGHNT and CDR2 YYREEE (reference sequence). The V gene lost 0 bases and the J gene lost 3 bases, with 12 bases spanning the gap. The CDR3 DNA sequence: TGTGCCAGCAGCTTGGCCTCGGAGGGAAAAGAGACCCAGTACTTC. It specifies CASSLASEGKETQYF.

The sample holds a few counts of this clone. This chain connects TRBV28 to TRBJ2-1; 8 nucleotides line up with TRBD2. Looked up from germline, CDR1 is MDHEN and CDR2 is SYDVKM. With 5 bases clipped from V and 8 bases from J, the junction kept 5 bases outside the gene matches. CDR3 length equals 13 residues. The CDR3, as DNA: TGTGCCAGCAGTAACTCGGGACTAGATGAGCAGTTCTTC. Translating it yields CASSNSGLDEQFF.

The gene calls are TRBV30 and TRBJ2-7; 7 nucleotides agree with TRBD1. CDR3 length: 12 amino acids. The trim removed 3 bases at V and 7 bases at J, leaving 6 bases unmatched. Germline-derived CDR1 and CDR2 are GTSNPN and SVGIG (reference sequence). The CDR3 DNA reads as TGTGCCTGGAGCAAACAGGGGTTGGAGCAGTACTTC. Its protein is CAWSKQGLEQYF.

The rearrangement uses TRBV14 and TRBJ1-2; no clear D. The V gene's germline CDR1 is SGHDN and CDR2 FVKESK. The CDR3 sequence is 13 residues long. V was trimmed by 0 bases and J by 5 bases, leaving 7 bases between them. The CDR3 sequence is CASSQDQQYGYTF. Written as DNA, the CDR3 is TGTGCCAGCAGCCAAGATCAACAGTATGGCTACACCTTC.

The chain carries TRBV28 and TRBJ2-3; TRBD2 is a possible D gene (6 bases). This CDR3 is built from 19 residues. The germline V gene encodes CDR1 MDHEN and CDR2 SYDVKM. V shed 1 base and J shed 0 bases, with 20 bases lying between them. The CDR3 region has the DNA TGTGCCAGCAGTTTATTCCCCCAGGGACGGACTACTAGCACAGATACGCAGTATTTT. Protein sequence: CASSLFPQGRTTSTDTQYF.

The chain combines TRBV5-1 with TRBJ2-5; D is perhaps TRBD2 (5 bases). With the DNA end fitting TRBJ2-7 better, the J assignment may be wrong. The germline V gene has CDR1 SGHRS and CDR2 YFSETQ. This CDR3 spans 16 amino acids. The CDR3 here is CASSLGSGPAGYEQYF. The CDR3 DNA is TGCGCCAGCAGCTTGGGAAGCGGACCTGCCGGCTACGAGCAGTACTTC.

This clone was picked up one time. The V gene is TRBV28, the J gene TRBJ2-7; the match to TRBD2 covers 11 bases. V was pared by 0 bases and J by 6 bases, with 10 bases of the junction left unmatched. There are 17 residues in the CDR3. Germline CDR1 reads MDHEN; CDR2 reads SYDVKM. The CDR3 sequence is CASSLCGTSGALCEQYF. Here the CDR3 DNA reads TGTGCCAGCAGTTTATGTGGGACTAGCGGAGCCCTTTGCGAGCAGTACTTC.

This chain uses TRBV28 with TRBJ1-3, with 9 bases lining up with TRBD1. The J segment lost 0 bases and the V segment lost 7 bases, leaving 1 base of the junction unmatched. Looked up from germline, CDR1 is MDHEN and CDR2 is SYDVKM. The CDR3 runs 14 residues. The chain's CDR3 is CASTDRGSGNTIYF. The CDR3 DNA follows: TGTGCCAGCACGGACAGGGGCTCTGGAAACACCATATATTTT.

The chain joins TRBV28 to TRBJ2-5; tentatively, D is TRBD1 (5 bases). CDR3 size: 12 residues. The germline V and J ends were trimmed by 5 bases and 5 bases, with 9 bases remaining between them. Germline CDR1 reads MDHEN; CDR2 reads SYDVKM. This CDR3 reads CASSLRVETQYF. The CDR3 bases are TGTGCCAGCAGTCTCAGGGTCGAGACCCAGTACTTC.

The chain combines TRBV4-2 with TRBJ2-2; D is perhaps TRBD2 (6 bases). The CDR3 contains 15 residues. CDR1 and CDR2 (germline): LGHNA, YNFKEQ. The V gene lost 1 base and the J gene lost 3 bases, with 9 bases spanning the gap. CDR3 sequence (DNA): TGTGCCAGCAGCCAAGGCGGGACTTACACCGGGGAGCTGTTTTTT. Amino acid sequence: CASSQGGTYTGELFF.

The rearrangement uses TRBV7-2 and TRBJ1-1; perhaps TRBD1 as D (5 bases). This CDR3 comprises 13 residues. The germline V and J ends were trimmed by 4 bases and 3 bases, with 9 bases remaining between them. Germline V gives CDR1 SGHTA, CDR2 FQGNSA. CDR3 sequence reads: CASSSQGDTEAFF. The CDR3 nucleotides read TGTGCCAGCAGCTCCCAGGGTGACACTGAAGCTTTCTTT.

The rearrangement uses TRBV28 and TRBJ1-5, with 7 bases identical to TRBD1. The CDR3 loop spans 17 amino acids. Germline V lookup: CDR1 MDHEN, CDR2 SYDVKM. V shed 3 bases and J 2 bases; nucleotides not matched to a gene: 10. CDR3 loop: CASSLGQRKYGNQPQHF. Here the CDR3 DNA reads TGTGCCAGCAGTTTGGGACAGCGGAAATATGGCAATCAGCCCCAGCATTTT.

The chain has TRBV20-1 and TRBJ2-5; TRBD2 might be the D (6 bases). This CDR3 is built from 11 residues. The V gene's germline CDR1 is DFQATT and CDR2 SNEGSKA (reference sequence). V lost 5 bases and J 4 bases, leaving 8 bases between the germline ends. This CDR3 reads CSAGTPETQYF. In DNA form, the CDR3 reads TGCAGTGCTGGGACTCCAGAGACCCAGTACTTC.